Below, 24 T cell receptor beta chains from the same sample are listed, as sequenced in a study of blood T cell repertoires in COVID-19. Libraries were prepared by immunoSEQ multiplex PCR; TCRdb keeps only in-frame clonotypes and omits some of them. Of about 250,000 clones in the sample, about 86% were seen once. Sequencing was done on a sample of peripheral blood. The receptors were gathered from a man in his forties or fifties with active or convalescent COVID-19.

This chain connects TRBV3-1 (or the pseudogene TRBV3-2) to TRBJ2-5; D gene uncertain. Germline CDR1 is LGHDT and CDR2 is YNNKEL (reference sequence). The V gene lost 1 base and the J gene lost 7 bases, with 4 bases spanning the gap. This CDR3 comprises 11 residues. CDR3 protein: CASSQGGTQYF. The CDR3 nucleotides read TGTGCCAGCAGCCAAGGCGGGACCCAGTACTTC.

The CDR3 loop reads CAWSAPHAGTSYGYTF. CDR3 DNA sequence: TGTGCCTGGAGTGCCCCTCACGCGGGGACTTCCTATGGCTACACCTTC. The chain employs TRBV30 and TRBJ1-2; a weak D match, TRBD1 (5 bases). Germline V gives CDR1 GTSNPN, CDR2 SVGIG (reference sequence). Deletions cut 1 base from V and 4 bases from J, with 19 bases between. This CDR3 has 16 residues.

The genes are TRBV6-5 and TRBJ2-3, with D possibly TRBD2 on 5 matching bases. The CDR3 consists of 15 residues. Trimming removed 6 bases at V and 2 bases at J, with 15 bases between. The germline CDR1 and CDR2 sequences are MNHEY and SVGAGI. CDR3 in DNA: TGTGCCAGCAGCGAGGGCAGCCACTACACAGATACGCAGTATTTT. Its protein is CASSEGSHYTDTQYF.

The rearrangement links TRBV27 to TRBJ1-1; possibly TRBD1 for D (6 bases). Per the germline V gene, CDR1 is MNHEY and CDR2 is SMNVEV (reference sequence). CDR3 length: 15 residues. Trimming shortened V by 5 bases and J by 1 base, and 14 bases separated the two germline ends. The CDR3 spells CASSSGQGTNTEAFF. CDR3 bases: TGTGCCAGCAGTAGTGGGCAGGGGACGAACACTGAAGCTTTCTTT.

The chain recombines TRBV6-5 with TRBJ1-2; tentatively, D is TRBD1 (5 bases). CDR3 length: 15 amino acids. From germline, CDR1 is MNHEY and CDR2 SVGAGI. Trimming removed 2 bases from V and 7 bases from J, with 17 bases in between. CDR3 residues: CASSYVQGAFRGYTF. CDR3 bases: TGTGCCAGCAGTTACGTCCAGGGTGCCTTCCGTGGCTACACCTTC.

This chain joins TRBV2 and TRBJ1-2, with D unresolved. V was pared by 1 base and J by 4 bases, with 4 bases between. Germline assignment: CDR1 SNHLY and CDR2 FYNNEI. The CDR3 runs 12 residues. CDR3 in amino acids: CASSEDLYGYTF. As DNA, the CDR3 is TGTGCCAGCAGTGAAGATCTCTATGGCTACACCTTC.

This clone was seen a few times. The chain recombines TRBV7-8 with TRBJ1-3, with D possibly TRBD1 on 5 matching bases. Between the trimmed V and J ends, which lost 1 base and 0 bases, there was a span of 13 bases. The CDR3 length is 17 residues. From germline, CDR1 is SGHVS and CDR2 FQNEAQ. The CDR3 sequence is CASSLGAGVYSGNTIYF. The CDR3 DNA follows: TGTGCCAGCAGCTTAGGTGCGGGGGTTTACTCTGGAAACACCATATATTTT.

The chain links TRBV5-1 to TRBJ2-5, with a possible D match to TRBD1 (6 bases). The germline V and J ends were trimmed by 0 bases and 9 bases, with 15 bases remaining between them. The CDR3 loop spans 14 amino acids. Per germline, CDR1 SGHRS and CDR2 YFSETQ. CDR3 nucleotides: TGCGCCAGCAGCTTGGTGGGTGAGCCAGGGGCCCAGTACTTC. Residues: CASSLVGEPGAQYF.

The chain carries TRBV27 and TRBJ2-3; unclear D gene. V lost 7 bases and J lost 1, with 21 bases in between. CDR1 is MNHEY, CDR2 SMNVEV, per germline (reference sequence). The CDR3 is 17 residues long. In nucleotides, the CDR3 is TGTGCCAGCACCTTAGACGCGTCCATCCGGGGCACAGATACGCAGTATTTT. Translated, it gives CASTLDASIRGTDTQYF.

V is TRBV29-1 and J is TRBJ2-7; 8 bases agree with TRBD1. The CDR3 covers 12 residues. The germline CDR1 and CDR2 sequences are SQVTM and ANQGSEA. With 8 bases clipped from V and 3 bases from J, the junction kept 6 bases outside the gene matches. The CDR3 nucleotides are TGCAGCACCCGGGACAGGCTCTACGAGCAGTACTTC. Translated, it gives CSTRDRLYEQYF.

This clone was recorded only once. The chain carries TRBV21-1 and TRBJ2-5; TRBD2 is the table's D call and was not checked against the DNA. TRBV21-1 is noted as a pseudogene. This CDR3 has 18 amino acids. CDR3 coding DNA: TGTGCCAGCAGCAAAGAGGGAGGGATAGCGGGAGAGGGAGAGACCCAGTACTTC. Translation: CASSKEGGIAGEGETQYF.

The rearrangement links TRBV19 to TRBJ2-7; 14 positions match TRBD2. Germline CDR1 is LNHDA and CDR2 is SQIVND (reference sequence). V dropped 7 bases and J dropped 0; count of bases not matched to a gene: 5. This CDR3 contains 16 residues. This CDR3 is CASNQGTSGSSYEQYF. DNA for the CDR3: TGTGCCAGTAATCAAGGGACTAGCGGGAGCTCCTACGAGCAGTACTTC.

The V call is TRBV6-2 or TRBV6-3, the J call TRBJ1-1; D remains ambiguous. This CDR3 contains 13 residues. Germline CDR1 and CDR2: MNHEY and SVGEGT. Trimming pared 6 bases from V and 8 bases from J, leaving 16 bases between. CDR3 sequence (DNA): TGTGCCAGCAGCCACGGACTTCGGTGGGAAGCTTTCTTT. This encodes CASSHGLRWEAFF.

CDR3 nucleotide sequence: TGTGCCAGCAGCTCGACAGGAGCCGACCCTAGCACAGATACGCAGTATTTT. It encodes CASSSTGADPSTDTQYF. V is TRBV7-9 and J is TRBJ2-3, with D possibly being TRBD1 (6 bases). Trimming stripped 4 bases from V and 0 bases from J, with 17 bases between. This CDR3 has 17 residues. Germline V gene sequence: CDR1 SEHNR, CDR2 FQNEAQ (reference sequence).

The chain combines TRBV9 with TRBJ2-7; TRBD2 matches at 7 bases. This CDR3 has 16 residues. Losses at the gene ends were 4 bases for V and 6 bases for J; bases not matched to a gene: 16. From germline, CDR1 is SGDLS and CDR2 YYNGEE. Here the CDR3 reads CASSPFLSGVGSEQYF. The CDR3 DNA follows: TGTGCCAGCAGCCCTTTCTTAAGCGGGGTGGGGAGCGAGCAGTACTTC.

The rearrangement uses TRBV14 and TRBJ2-6; D gene ambiguous. From germline, CDR1 is SGHDN and CDR2 FVKESK. The V end lost 2 bases, the J end lost 3 bases, and 8 bases lay between the germline ends. There are 15 residues in the CDR3. The CDR3: CASSQPNFGANVLTF. CDR3 in DNA: TGTGCCAGCAGCCAACCGAACTTTGGGGCCAACGTCCTGACTTTC.

This clone was recorded a few times. This chain joins TRBV6-5 and TRBJ2-6; D ambiguous. The V gene's germline CDR1 is MNHEY and CDR2 SVGAGI. The CDR3 is made up of 15 amino acids. Trimming left V 7 bases short and J 0 bases short, with 10 bases between. CDR3 nucleotides: TGTGCCAGCAAACGGGTCGTCTCTGGGGCCAACGTCCTGACTTTC. Translating it yields CASKRVVSGANVLTF.

This clone was counted a single time. The gene calls are TRBV12-5 and TRBJ2-3; tentatively, D is TRBD1 (5 bases). The CDR3 has 17 residues. From germline, CDR1 is LGHNT and CDR2 FRNRAP. V lost 7 bases to trimming and J lost 1 base, with 21 bases between them. The CDR3 sequence: CASAPPNTRGGTDTQYF. CDR3 in DNA: TGTGCTAGTGCCCCCCCAAATACAAGGGGCGGCACAGATACGCAGTATTTT.

In DNA form, the CDR3 reads TGTGCCAGCAGTCCAGACGGGCGGGAAAGAGGACGCTCTGGAAACACCATATATTTT. Protein: CASSPDGRERGRSGNTIYF. This rearrangement joins TRBV6-6 to TRBJ1-3; no reliable D call. Germline-derived CDR1 and CDR2 are MNHNY and SVGAGI (reference sequence). The CDR3 has 19 residues. V shed 5 bases and J shed 0 bases, with 23 bases lying between them.

The rearrangement uses TRBV30 and TRBJ1-2, with 8 nucleotides matching TRBD1. Germline V CDR1 and CDR2: GTSNPN, SVGIG (reference sequence). V lost 4 bases and J lost 1; bases outside the gene matches: 5. CDR3 length equals 14 residues. CDR3 in amino acids: CAWNRQGYNYGYTF. In nucleotides, the CDR3 is TGTGCCTGGAATCGACAGGGGTATAACTATGGCTACACCTTC.

The chain recombines TRBV7-9 with TRBJ2-2, with 8 bases that match TRBD1. The germline CDR1 and CDR2 sequences are SEHNR and FQNEAQ (reference sequence). The CDR3 has 16 amino acids. After removal of 9 bases from V and 3 bases from J, the junction contained 12 bases not matched to a gene. CDR3: CARAPRDRFDTGELFF. The CDR3 coding sequence is TGTGCCAGAGCCCCGAGGGACAGGTTTGACACCGGGGAGCTGTTTTTT.

The chain is built from TRBV29-1 and TRBJ2-3; D remains ambiguous. The CDR3 runs to 11 residues. Germline V gene sequence: CDR1 SQVTM, CDR2 ANQGSEA. Trimming removed 1 base at V and 6 bases at J, with 5 bases between. The CDR3 reads CSVEAGDTQYF. CDR3 DNA: TGCAGCGTTGAAGCCGGGGATACGCAGTATTTT.

This clone came up a few times. The V and J genes are TRBV7-2 and TRBJ1-1, with unresolved D. The CDR3 loop spans 16 amino acids. Germline-derived CDR1 and CDR2 are SGHTA and FQGNSA. Between the trimmed V and J ends, which lost 2 bases and 5 bases, there was a span of 18 bases. The CDR3 bases are TGTGCCAGCAGCTTATTGGGTCGGGCCACGGGGACTGAAGCTTTCTTT. The encoded protein is CASSLLGRATGTEAFF.

A few counts support this clone. This chain connects TRBV28 to TRBJ2-3, with 9 nucleotides matching TRBD2. The V and J ends lost 2 bases and 8 bases, in that order; junction bases with no gene match: 17. Germline V lookup: CDR1 MDHEN, CDR2 SYDVKM. This CDR3 has 18 amino acids. DNA of the CDR3: TGTGCCAGCAGTTTAACGCCTAGCGGGATTGTCATATCCAGTACGCAGTATTTT. This gives the protein CASSLTPSGIVISSTQYF.